This TCR beta chain was identified during a study of shared T cell receptors in the human thymus. Generated by immunoSEQ multiplex PCR, the TCRdb table keeps only in-frame clones and is missing some. The table includes approximately 660,000 clones, more than 75% detected once. Trimming took off 3 bases at V and 4 bases at J, with 12 bases between the two ends. The length of the CDR3 is 14 residues. Germline V gives CDR1 MNHEY, CDR2 SMNVEV (reference sequence). These data were also reused for a study on human thymus T cells.

Material for sequencing was thymocytes. This sequence joins TRBV27 and TRBJ1-1, with D hard to call. The receptor was derived from a boy in the first two years of life with a congenital heart defect. CDR3 loop: CASSFKRAGTEAFF. CDR3 nucleotides: TGTGCCAGCAGTTTTAAACGAGCTGGCACTGAAGCTTTCTTT.